Included here is one TCR beta chain sequence, with context. This sample was taken from a study of control samples from healthy donors and cancer patients. The germline V gene encodes CDR1 MDHEN and CDR2 SYDVKM. There are 16 residues in the CDR3. V gave up 1 base and J gave up 1 base, with 11 bases separating them. Method: immunoSEQ multiplex PCR; TCRdb's copy keeps in-frame clones and lacks some. The table records about 140,000 clones, about 91% of them present only once. This sequence joins TRBV28 and TRBJ1-5; D is perhaps TRBD1 (5 bases). Sample: blood. The TCR sequence derives from a man aged 18 to 29 in good health. CDR3 loop: CASSLFHGGSNQPQHF. The CDR3 region has the DNA TGTGCCAGCAGTTTATTTCATGGGGGGAGCAATCAGCCCCAGCATTTT.